Following are 29 T cell receptor beta chains from one sample sequenced in a study of vaccination and CD4 T cells after COVID-19. Treatment indicated: 10-day PBMC culture with coronavirus spike peptide pools or control peptides (ViraFEST assay). Researchers used the Oncomine TCR Beta short-read assay to sequence DNA from cultured CD4+ T cells. TCRdb ran MiXCR on the PCR reads and lists one entry per CDR3 protein. The sample yields 21,000 or so distinct CDR3 sequences, about 45% seen once. These TCRs' antigens remain unknown. The sample taken for sequencing was CD4+ T cells from blood, cultured in vitro. All receptors derive from a human donor who had recovered from COVID-19.

This clonotype was observed a few times. This chain links TRBV11-2 with TRBJ1-2; D gene unclear. V gave up 1 base and J gave up 8 bases, with 14 bases separating them. This CDR3 is 14 amino acids long. Germline values: CDR1 SGHAT, CDR2 FQNNGV. The CDR3 sequence: CASSLGVVGAGYTF. Written as DNA, the CDR3 is TGTGCCAGCAGCTTAGGGGTTGTGGGAGCCGGCTACACCTTC.

This rearrangement joins TRBV6-1 to TRBJ2-4; D remains unclear. V was pared by 7 bases and J by 1 base, with 11 bases between. Germline V gene data show CDR1 as MNHNS and CDR2 as SASEGT. CDR3 length: 14 residues. The CDR3 reads CASTKQGAKNIQYF. CDR3 nucleotide sequence: TGTGCCAGCACCAAACAAGGGGCCAAAAACATTCAGTACTTC.

V usage is TRBV18 and J usage is TRBJ2-2; no reliable D call. This CDR3 has 17 residues. Per germline, CDR1 KGHSH and CDR2 LQKENI. Trimming removed 6 bases at V and 1 base at J, with 18 bases between. The CDR3 is CASSPPRAGLNTGELFF. The CDR3 coding sequence is TGTGCCAGCTCCCCCCCCCGGGCAGGCTTGAACACCGGGGAGCTGTTTTTT.

This clonotype turned up a few times. The rearrangement joins TRBV19 to TRBJ1-4, with TRBD1 matching 7 bases. Trimming took 9 bases from V and 12 from J; bases not matched to a gene: 16. The CDR3 sequence is 14 residues long. CDR1 LNHDA and CDR2 SQIVND come from the germline V gene (reference sequence). The CDR3 DNA reads TGTGCCAGCAGAGAGGGGGCGCGGGGAAGCGAACTGTTTTTT. This codes for CASREGARGSELFF.

This clonotype was seen just once. The chain links TRBV27 to TRBJ2-7; 8 bases are shared with TRBD1. V lost 0 bases to trimming and J lost 4 bases; unmatched junction nucleotides: 5. The germline V gene encodes CDR1 MNHEY and CDR2 SMNVEV (reference sequence). The CDR3 has 15 amino acids. The CDR3 DNA reads TGTGCCAGCAGTTTATCCCCAGGGGGCTTATACGAGCAGTACTTC. Translating gives CASSLSPGGLYEQYF.

The chain has TRBV25-1 and TRBJ2-7, with 10 bases that match TRBD1. Germline V lookup: CDR1 MGHDK, CDR2 SYGVNS. V lost 4 bases to trimming and J lost 3 bases; unmatched junction nucleotides: 6. The CDR3 runs to 15 residues. CDR3 DNA sequence: TGTGCCAGCAGTGGACAGGGGGCCGCTTTCTACGAGCAGTACTTC. It translates to CASSGQGAAFYEQYF.

This clonotype occurred a few times. J is TRBJ1-1 and V is TRBV20-1; 9 positions match TRBD1. V was clipped by 7 bases and J by 5 bases; unmatched bases: 14. The length of the CDR3 is 15 residues. Germline loops: CDR1 DFQATT, CDR2 SNEGSKA (reference sequence). Here the CDR3 DNA reads TGCAGTGTTAAGGGGGACAGGGTTTTAGGGACTGAAGCTTTCTTT. Its protein product is CSVKGDRVLGTEAFF.

The V call is TRBV19, the J call TRBJ2-3; D may be TRBD1 (5 bases). V was cut by 6 bases and J by 0 bases, with 7 bases left in between. Germline V gene lookup returns CDR1 LNHDA and CDR2 SQIVND (reference sequence). The CDR3 consists of 13 residues. The CDR3 bases are TGTGCCAGTAGGCCAGGGAGCACAGATACGCAGTATTTT. Translated, it gives CASRPGSTDTQYF.

This clonotype appeared a few times. The chain combines TRBV27 with TRBJ1-5, with 8 bases aligning to TRBD1. Germline trimming cut 1 base from V and 0 bases from J; bases unmatched to any gene: 2. CDR1 is MNHEY, CDR2 SMNVEV, per germline (reference sequence). The CDR3 covers 16 residues. The CDR3 is CASSLWGQDSNQPQHF. In nucleotides, the CDR3 is TGTGCCAGCAGTTTATGGGGACAGGATAGCAATCAGCCCCAGCATTTT.

A few counts support this clonotype. The rearrangement links TRBV2 to TRBJ2-5; D is undetermined. V was shortened by 7 bases and J by 1 base, with 10 bases between the two germline ends. This CDR3 comprises 13 residues. Germline assignment: CDR1 SNHLY and CDR2 FYNNEI. Written as DNA, the CDR3 is TGTGCCAGCACGCCGATAGCCCAAGAGACCCAGTACTTC. It specifies CASTPIAQETQYF.

This rearrangement joins TRBV12-3 or TRBV12-4 to TRBJ2-7; 8 nucleotides line up with TRBD2. The CDR3 runs 15 residues. The trim removed 8 bases at V and 3 bases at J, leaving 12 bases unmatched. CDR3 residues: CASSISSSGRYEQYF. DNA for the CDR3: TGTGCCAGCTCTATCTCGTCTAGCGGGCGCTACGAGCAGTACTTC.

The chain couples TRBV28 to TRBJ1-1; D gene ambiguous. Germline V gives CDR1 MDHEN, CDR2 SYDVKM. V was trimmed by 6 bases and J by 5 bases, leaving 22 bases between them. The CDR3 covers 16 residues. CDR3 protein: CASSSSPRVGRTEAFF. The CDR3 nucleotides are TGTGCCAGCAGCTCGTCTCCGAGGGTGGGAAGGACTGAAGCTTTCTTT.

V gene TRBV12-3 or TRBV12-4 combines with J gene TRBJ2-5; no reliable D call. V was trimmed by 5 bases and J by 3 bases, leaving 13 bases between them. The CDR3 totals 14 residues. DNA for the CDR3: TGTGCCAGCAGTAAATTAGGGTTAGAAGAGACCCAGTACTTC. The encoded protein is CASSKLGLEETQYF.

The chain links TRBV7-9 to TRBJ1-1, with a tentative D call TRBD1 (6 bases). The CDR3 extends over 15 amino acids. V was trimmed by 6 bases and J by 0 bases, leaving 14 bases between them. The germline gives CDR1 SEHNR, CDR2 FQNEAQ (reference sequence). The CDR3 protein is CASRFPTGLNTEAFF. The CDR3 bases are TGTGCCAGCAGATTCCCGACAGGTCTGAACACTGAAGCTTTCTTT.

This clonotype was counted a single time. The chain links TRBV20-1 to TRBJ2-1; no reliable D call. V was cut by 6 bases and J by 0 bases, with 6 bases left in between. This CDR3 has 12 amino acids. CDR1 and CDR2 from the germline V gene are DFQATT and SNEGSKA (reference sequence). The CDR3 nucleotides are TGCAGTGCCGGTAGCTCCTACAATGAGCAGTTCTTC. As protein: CSAGSSYNEQFF.

The chain carries TRBV6-1 and TRBJ2-1, with 9 bases matching TRBD1. V lost 5 bases, J lost 1 base, and 6 bases stayed unmatched. CDR1 and CDR2 (germline): MNHNS, SASEGT. The CDR3 contains 16 residues. The CDR3 DNA reads as TGTGCCAGCAGTCGGGACAGGGAGGGGTCCTACAATGAGCAGTTCTTC. Amino acids: CASSRDREGSYNEQFF.

The chain has TRBV6-1 and TRBJ1-2; D not resolved. From germline, CDR1 is MNHNS and CDR2 SASEGT. Trimming shortened V by 6 bases and J by 5 bases, and 7 bases separated the two germline ends. The CDR3 has 11 residues. The DNA for the CDR3 is TGTGCCAGCAGGGGAGAATATGGCTACACCTTC. It translates to CASRGEYGYTF.

The chain has TRBV20-1 and TRBJ2-3; no clear D. Germline lookup yields CDR1 DFQATT and CDR2 SNEGSKA (reference sequence). This CDR3 is 16 amino acids long. V lost 0 bases to trimming and J lost 0 bases, with 13 bases between them. The CDR3 nucleotides are TGCAGTGCTAGAGACGTCCGGACCTCGAGCACAGATACGCAGTATTTT. Residues: CSARDVRTSSTDTQYF.

The table lists this clonotype with a few counts. The J gene is TRBJ2-2, the V gene TRBV20-1; D is unresolved. Trimming shortened V by 2 bases and J by 1 base, and 2 bases separated the two germline ends. Germline-derived CDR1 and CDR2 are DFQATT and SNEGSKA (reference sequence). The CDR3 sequence is 12 residues long. CDR3 amino acids: CSARRNTGELFF. The CDR3 DNA sequence: TGCAGTGCTAGACGGAACACCGGGGAGCTGTTTTTT.

This clonotype has a single count. This CDR3 is CASSISSRATDTQYF. In nucleotides, the CDR3 is TGTGCCAGTAGTATTTCTTCCAGGGCCACAGATACGCAGTATTTT. The rearrangement uses TRBV19 and TRBJ2-3; D might be TRBD1 (5 bases). CDR1 and CDR2 (germline): LNHDA, SQIVND (reference sequence). There are 15 residues in the CDR3. V was pared by 3 bases and J by 2 bases, with 12 bases between.

The rearrangement joins TRBV11-2 to TRBJ2-1; maybe TRBD1 (5 bases). CDR1 SGHAT and CDR2 FQNNGV come from the germline V gene. With 0 bases removed from V and 5 bases from J, the gap between germline ends came to 14 bases. This CDR3 comprises 16 residues. In DNA, the CDR3 is TGTGCCAGCAGCTTAGATTTATTCAGGGCGAACAATGAGCAGTTCTTC. Protein sequence: CASSLDLFRANNEQFF.

The chain carries TRBV10-3 and TRBJ2-1, with 7 bases matching TRBD2. CDR3 length: 16 residues. Germline CDR1 ENHRY, CDR2 SYGVKD. V lost 2 bases and J lost 7; bases outside the gene matches: 11. CDR3 sequence: CAISEGRAEVWNEQFF. The CDR3 bases are TGTGCCATCAGTGAGGGGAGGGCCGAGGTTTGGAATGAGCAGTTCTTC.

The V and J genes are TRBV18 and TRBJ2-7; 9 positions match TRBD1. J lost 0 bases, V lost 3 bases, and 3 bases had no gene match. Germline CDR1 reads KGHSH; CDR2 reads LQKENI. This CDR3 spans 15 amino acids. The CDR3 DNA reads as TGTGCCAGCTCACCCGGGACAGGGAGCTCCTACGAGCAGTACTTC. Translated, it gives CASSPGTGSSYEQYF.

This rearrangement joins TRBV6-7 to TRBJ1-5; D is unclear. TRBV6-7 is reported as an ORF; its role is uncertain. The CDR3 length is 14 residues. V shed 7 bases and J shed 3 bases, with 13 bases lying between them. The CDR3, as DNA: TGTGCCAGCATTCGGGATAGAAACAATCAGCCCCAGCATTTT. Protein sequence: CASIRDRNNQPQHF.

The V gene is TRBV5-1, the J gene TRBJ2-1; 12 positions match TRBD2. Germline V CDR1 and CDR2: SGHRS, YFSETQ. Trimming took 4 bases from V and 3 from J; bases not matched to a gene: 11. The CDR3 spans 18 residues. CDR3 DNA: TGCGCCAGCAGCGACGGGACTAGCGGGCCTAGCGGCTACAATGAGCAGTTCTTC. Residues: CASSDGTSGPSGYNEQFF.

V usage is TRBV11-2 and J usage is TRBJ2-5; tentatively, D is TRBD2 (6 bases). Germline V gene lookup returns CDR1 SGHAT and CDR2 FQNNGV. With 4 bases removed from V and 5 bases from J, the gap between germline ends came to 14 bases. This CDR3 is 14 amino acids long. CDR3 in amino acids: CASSSYLGRETQYF. In DNA, the CDR3 is TGTGCCAGCAGCTCCTATCTTGGGAGGGAGACCCAGTACTTC.

In this sample, this clonotype turned up a few times. This chain connects TRBV10-3 to TRBJ2-3, with D possibly being TRBD1 (5 bases). Germline loops: CDR1 ENHRY, CDR2 SYGVKD. The CDR3 sequence is 13 residues long. Trimming cost V 3 bases and J 2 bases, with 6 bases left between them. The CDR3 reads CAISDRDTDTQYF. CDR3 DNA sequence: TGTGCCATCAGTGACAGGGACACAGATACGCAGTATTTT.

Here the CDR3 reads CASSSLTGNEQFF. The CDR3, as DNA: TGCGCCAGCAGCTCCTTGACTGGGAATGAGCAGTTCTTC. V usage is TRBV5-1 and J usage is TRBJ2-1; D not resolved. The germline V gene encodes CDR1 SGHRS and CDR2 YFSETQ. V dropped 3 bases and J dropped 7 bases, with 11 bases sitting between them. The CDR3 is 13 residues long.

This chain's CDR3 is CASSLEDGSYNEQFF. The CDR3 nucleotides are TGTGCCAGCAGCCTAGAAGATGGCTCCTACAATGAGCAGTTCTTC. The rearrangement joins TRBV2 to TRBJ2-1; no reliable D call. The CDR3 contains 15 residues. Germline CDR1 and CDR2: SNHLY and FYNNEI. V was trimmed by 6 bases and J by 0 bases, leaving 12 bases between them.